This is a list of T cell receptor beta chains from one sample in a study of CD8 T cells in Susac syndrome. TCRdb re-analysed the immunoSEQ multiplex PCR reads in MiXCR, keeping a single row per CDR3 protein. The sample holds some 450,000 distinct CDR3 sequences, roughly 85% seen once. Sequenced: CD8+ T cells from PBMCs. The receptors originated from a human donor with multiple sclerosis. CDR3s include the opening cysteine and the closing phenylalanine or tryptophan. Fields, in order: J gene, V gene, clone size, D gene, CDR3 protein, CDR3 DNA. D genes are given only for firm matches. Clone size is shown for a subset of rows, as once, few, many or a class of expanded clone.

TRBJ2-3	TRBV27	NA	NA	CASSPSLPMGTDTQYF	TGTGCCAGCAGCCCCTCTCTCCCGATGGGCACAGATACGCAGTATTTT
TRBJ1-2	TRBV29-1	NA	NA	CSVEGAFGGYTF	TGCAGCGTTGAGGGGGCGTTTGGTGGCTACACCTTC
TRBJ1-2	TRBV6-6	NA	NA	CASSTLQGLGYTF	TGTGCCAGCAGTACCTTGCAGGGGCTCGGCTACACCTTC
TRBJ2-3	TRBV7-7	NA	NA	CASSHNGQSTDTQYF	TGTGCCAGCAGCCACAACGGACAGAGCACAGATACGCAGTATTTT
TRBJ2-7	TRBV5-4	NA	TRBD1	CASNAGTVPYEQYF	TGTGCCAGCAACGCTGGGACAGTCCCCTACGAGCAGTACTTC
TRBJ1-1	TRBV27	NA	TRBD1	CASSRQGNIEAFF	TGTGCCAGCAGCAGACAGGGGAACATCGAAGCTTTCTTT
TRBJ1-1	TRBV5-4	NA	TRBD1	CASSLGTGGNNEAFF	TGTGCCAGCAGCTTGGGTACAGGGGGCAATAATGAAGCTTTCTTT
TRBJ2-1	TRBV7-9	NA	TRBD1	CASSPTGDSGYNEQFF	TGTGCCAGCAGCCCCACCGGGGACAGTGGATACAATGAGCAGTTCTTC
TRBJ1-1	TRBV2	NA	NA	CASSVKIADMNTEAFF	TGTGCCAGCAGTGTCAAAATTGCGGACATGAACACTGAAGCTTTCTTT
TRBJ1-2	TRBV29-1	few	NA	CSVAGSGAYGYTF	TGCAGCGTTGCAGGGTCAGGGGCCTATGGCTACACCTTC
TRBJ2-7	TRBV5-1	once	NA	CASSSSIFYEQYF	TGCGCCAGCAGCTCCTCAATTTTCTACGAGCAGTACTTC
TRBJ2-2	TRBV11-2	once	NA	CASSLWSRPGELFF	TGTGCCAGCAGCTTATGGTCTCGACCCGGGGAGCTGTTTTTT
TRBJ2-3	TRBV7-6	few	NA	CASSLATDTQYF	TGTGCCAGCAGCTTAGCTACAGATACGCAGTATTTT
TRBJ1-4	TRBV6-1	NA	NA	CASSDMSDTNEKLFF	TGTGCCAGCAGTGATATGTCGGACACTAATGAAAAACTGTTTTTT
TRBJ1-3	TRBV24-1	NA	TRBD1	CATSDRPGQAGNTIYF	TGTGCCACCAGTGATCGCCCGGGACAGGCTGGAAACACCATATATTTT
TRBJ2-1	TRBV4-1	NA	NA	CASSQEAAANEQFF	TGCGCCAGCAGCCAAGAGGCGGCAGCAAATGAGCAGTTCTTC
TRBJ2-1	TRBV12-3/TRBV12-4	NA	TRBD1	CASSQQGFSYNEQFF	TGTGCCAGCAGTCAACAGGGGTTCTCCTACAATGAGCAGTTCTTC
TRBJ1-6	TRBV6-4	NA	NA	CASSDGSYNSPLHF	TGTGCCAGCAGTGATGGATCTTATAATTCACCCCTCCACTTT
TRBJ2-1	TRBV28	NA	TRBD2	CASSLNGPAGGPGNEQFF	TGTGCCAGCAGTTTAAATGGTCCAGCGGGAGGGCCAGGCAATGAGCAGTTCTTC
TRBJ2-3	TRBV4-1	NA	TRBD2	CASAPSSGVLDTQYF	TGCGCCAGCGCTCCCTCTAGCGGGGTATTGGATACGCAGTATTTT
TRBJ2-1	TRBV28	NA	TRBD2	CASSSGREATGDEQFF	TGTGCCAGCAGTTCCGGACGGGAGGCCACGGGGGATGAGCAGTTCTTC
TRBJ2-3	TRBV3-1	NA	NA	CASSQAGSSTDTQYF	TGTGCCAGCAGCCAAGCAGGCTCGAGCACAGATACGCAGTATTTT
TRBJ1-1	TRBV27	NA	NA	CASSFIAMRTEAFF	TGTGCCAGCAGTTTCATCGCCATGAGGACTGAAGCTTTCTTT